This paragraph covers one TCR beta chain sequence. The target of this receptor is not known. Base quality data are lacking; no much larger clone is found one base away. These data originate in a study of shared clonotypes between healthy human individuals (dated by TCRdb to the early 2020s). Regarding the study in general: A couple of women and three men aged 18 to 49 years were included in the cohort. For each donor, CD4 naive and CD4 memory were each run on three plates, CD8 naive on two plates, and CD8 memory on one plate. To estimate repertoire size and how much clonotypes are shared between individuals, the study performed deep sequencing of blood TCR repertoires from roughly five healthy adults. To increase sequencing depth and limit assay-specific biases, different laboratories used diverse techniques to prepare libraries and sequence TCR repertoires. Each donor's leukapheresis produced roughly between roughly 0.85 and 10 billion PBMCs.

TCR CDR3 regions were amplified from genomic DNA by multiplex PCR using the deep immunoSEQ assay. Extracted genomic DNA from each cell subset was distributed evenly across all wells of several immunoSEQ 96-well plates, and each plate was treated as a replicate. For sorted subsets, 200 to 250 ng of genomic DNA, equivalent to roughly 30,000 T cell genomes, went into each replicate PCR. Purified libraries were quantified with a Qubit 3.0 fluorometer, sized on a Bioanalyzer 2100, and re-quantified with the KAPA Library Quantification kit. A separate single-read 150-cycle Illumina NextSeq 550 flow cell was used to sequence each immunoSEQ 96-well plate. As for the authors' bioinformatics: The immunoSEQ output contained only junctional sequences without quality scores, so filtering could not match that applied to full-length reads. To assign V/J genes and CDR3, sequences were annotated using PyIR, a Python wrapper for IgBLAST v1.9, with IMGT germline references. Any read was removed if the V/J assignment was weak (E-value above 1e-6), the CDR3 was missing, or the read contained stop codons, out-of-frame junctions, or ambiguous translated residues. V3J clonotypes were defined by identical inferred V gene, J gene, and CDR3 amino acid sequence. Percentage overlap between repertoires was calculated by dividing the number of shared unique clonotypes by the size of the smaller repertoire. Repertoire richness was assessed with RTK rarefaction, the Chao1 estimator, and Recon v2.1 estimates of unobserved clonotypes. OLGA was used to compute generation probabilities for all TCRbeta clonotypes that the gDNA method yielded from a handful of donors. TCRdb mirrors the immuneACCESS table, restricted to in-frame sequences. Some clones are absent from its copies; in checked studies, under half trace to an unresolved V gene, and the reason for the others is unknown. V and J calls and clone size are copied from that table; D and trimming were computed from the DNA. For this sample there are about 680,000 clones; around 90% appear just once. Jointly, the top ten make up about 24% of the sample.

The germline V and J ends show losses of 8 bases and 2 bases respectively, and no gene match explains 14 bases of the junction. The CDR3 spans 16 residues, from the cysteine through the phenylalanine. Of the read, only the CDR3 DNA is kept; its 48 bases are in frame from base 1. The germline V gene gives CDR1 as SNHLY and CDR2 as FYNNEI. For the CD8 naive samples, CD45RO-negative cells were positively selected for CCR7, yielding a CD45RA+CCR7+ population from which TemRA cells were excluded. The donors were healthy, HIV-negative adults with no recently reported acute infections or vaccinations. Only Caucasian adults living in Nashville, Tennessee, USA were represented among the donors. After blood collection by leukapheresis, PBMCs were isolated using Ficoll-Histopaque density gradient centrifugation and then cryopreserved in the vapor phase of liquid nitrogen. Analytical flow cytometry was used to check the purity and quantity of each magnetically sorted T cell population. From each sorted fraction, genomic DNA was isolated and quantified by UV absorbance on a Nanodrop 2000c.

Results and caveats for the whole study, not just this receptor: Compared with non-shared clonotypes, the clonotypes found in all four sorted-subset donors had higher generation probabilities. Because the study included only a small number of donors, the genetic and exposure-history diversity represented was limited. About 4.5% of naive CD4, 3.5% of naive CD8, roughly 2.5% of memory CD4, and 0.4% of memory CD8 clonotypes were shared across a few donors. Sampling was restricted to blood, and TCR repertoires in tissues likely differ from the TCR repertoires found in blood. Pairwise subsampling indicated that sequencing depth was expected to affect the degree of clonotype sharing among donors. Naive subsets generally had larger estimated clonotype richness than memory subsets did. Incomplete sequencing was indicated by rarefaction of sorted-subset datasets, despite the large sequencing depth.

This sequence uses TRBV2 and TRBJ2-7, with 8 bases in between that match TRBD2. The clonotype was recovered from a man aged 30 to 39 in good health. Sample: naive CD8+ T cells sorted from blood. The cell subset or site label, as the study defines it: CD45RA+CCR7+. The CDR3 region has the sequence CASRSELAGLAYEQYF. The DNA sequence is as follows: TGTGCCAGCCGATCGGAATTAGCGGGATTAGCCTACGAGCAGTACTTC.